One sample yielded the 8 T cell receptor beta chains listed below, sequenced in a study of early T cells in non-severe SARS-CoV-2 infection. TCRdb called the 5' RACE reads again in MiXCR, with one record for every CDR3 protein. The sample holds tens of thousands of distinct CDR3 sequences, approximately 10% seen once. Material: whole blood. The receptors were gathered from an adult who was a healthcare worker with PCR-confirmed SARS-CoV-2 infection or an uninfected control (not recorded which).

Of note for this clonotype: The junction departs from germline at one end; a sequencing error may be responsible. The genes are TRBV10-3 and TRBJ2-6; a possible D gene is TRBD1 (6 bases). The CDR3 contains 12 residues. Germline CDR1 ENHRY, CDR2 SYGVKD. The CDR3 spells CAISESRTVLYF. The CDR3 DNA is TGTGCCATCAGTGAGTCCCGGACAGTACTATATTTC.

This clonotype appeared a few times. The rearrangement joins TRBV6-5 to TRBJ2-7; D perhaps matches TRBD1 (5 bases). This CDR3 comprises 12 residues. Germline V gives CDR1 MNHEY, CDR2 SVGAGI. V lost 8 bases and J 3 bases, leaving 11 bases between the germline ends. The CDR3 bases are TGTGCCAGCCGGCAGGGTTTCTACGAGCAGTACTTC. Protein product: CASRQGFYEQYF.

This clonotype has a handful of counts. V is TRBV9 and J is TRBJ1-5, with 10 bases that match TRBD1. The ends lost 2 bases at V and 2 bases at J; junction bases unmatched: 7. The CDR3 totals 17 residues. Germline CDR1 reads SGDLS; CDR2 reads YYNGEE. CDR3 residues: CASSVTDGTGGNQPQHF. In nucleotides, the CDR3 is TGTGCCAGCAGCGTTACTGACGGGACAGGGGGCAATCAGCCCCAGCATTTT. Full variable domain (outside the CDR3, taken from reference TRBV9 and TRBJ1-5): DSGVTQTPKHLITATGQRVTLRCSPRSGDLSVYWYQQSLDQGLQFLIQYYNGEERAKGNILERFSAQQFPDLHSELNLSSLELGDSALYFCASSVTDGTGGNQPQHFGDGTRLSIL.

This clonotype showed up many times. The chain recombines TRBV20-1 with TRBJ2-2; no reliable D call. The V gene's germline CDR1 is DFQATT and CDR2 SNEGSKA (reference sequence). The CDR3 sequence is 13 residues long. Trimming removed 0 bases at V and 5 bases at J, with 7 bases between. CDR3 protein: CSARESITGELFF. For the CDR3, the DNA is TGCAGTGCTAGAGAAAGTATAACCGGGGAGCTGTTTTTT.

This clonotype is deemed medium-sized (0.01 to 0.1%). This chain joins TRBV29-1 and TRBJ1-2; D remains ambiguous. V was pared by 6 bases and J by 7 bases, with 6 bases between. The CDR3 spans 9 residues. CDR1 and CDR2 (germline): SQVTM, ANQGSEA. For the CDR3, the DNA is TGCAGCGTCCAACCTGGCTACACCTTC. Protein product: CSVQPGYTF.

This clonotype has at least ten counts. CDR3 nucleotides: TGCAGCGTTGAAGATCAGGGGGTGGATACGCAGTATTTT. Its protein is CSVEDQGVDTQYF. The V call is TRBV29-1, the J call TRBJ2-3; 7 positions agree with TRBD1. Germline loops: CDR1 SQVTM, CDR2 ANQGSEA. Germline trimming cut 0 bases from V and 6 bases from J; bases unmatched to any gene: 3. CDR3 length equals 13 residues.

Many counts were recorded for this clonotype. The rearrangement joins TRBV12-3 or TRBV12-4 to TRBJ1-6; D is undetermined. With 6 bases removed from V and 8 bases from J, the gap between germline ends came to 17 bases. This CDR3 is 15 amino acids long. This CDR3 reads CASSPRTGVDSPLHF. Written as DNA, the CDR3 is TGTGCCAGCAGCCCCCGGACCGGGGTGGATTCACCCCTCCACTTT.

This chain joins TRBV2 and TRBJ1-1; D call uncertain. The CDR3 sequence is 12 residues long. The germline gives CDR1 SNHLY, CDR2 FYNNEI. V lost 11 bases and J 0 bases, leaving 10 bases between the germline ends. CDR3 in amino acids: CAQTTLNTEAFF. For the CDR3, the DNA is TGTGCCCAGACGACACTGAACACTGAAGCTTTCTTT.